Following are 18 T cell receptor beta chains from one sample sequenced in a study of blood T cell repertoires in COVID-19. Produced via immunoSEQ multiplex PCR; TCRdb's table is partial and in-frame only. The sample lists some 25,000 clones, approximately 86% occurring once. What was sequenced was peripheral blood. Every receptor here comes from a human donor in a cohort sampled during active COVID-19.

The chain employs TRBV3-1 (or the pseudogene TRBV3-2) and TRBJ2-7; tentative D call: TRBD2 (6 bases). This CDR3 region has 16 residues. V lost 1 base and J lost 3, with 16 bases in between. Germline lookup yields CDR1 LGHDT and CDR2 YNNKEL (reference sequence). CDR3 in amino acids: CASSQVGGAANYEQYF. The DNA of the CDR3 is TGTGCCAGCAGCCAAGTCGGAGGGGCCGCTAACTACGAGCAGTACTTC.

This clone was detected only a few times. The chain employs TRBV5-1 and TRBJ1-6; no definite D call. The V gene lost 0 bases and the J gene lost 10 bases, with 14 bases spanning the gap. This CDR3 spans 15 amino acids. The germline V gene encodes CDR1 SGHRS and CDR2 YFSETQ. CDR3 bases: TGCGCCAGCAGCTTGGAGGTGGGGTCGGGGTCACCCCTCCACTTT. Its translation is CASSLEVGSGSPLHF.

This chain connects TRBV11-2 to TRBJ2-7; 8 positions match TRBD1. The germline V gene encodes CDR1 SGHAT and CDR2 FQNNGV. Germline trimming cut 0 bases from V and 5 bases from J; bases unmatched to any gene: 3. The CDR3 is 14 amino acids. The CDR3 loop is CASSLDAGGNEQYF. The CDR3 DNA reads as TGTGCCAGCAGCTTAGATGCAGGGGGCAACGAGCAGTACTTC.

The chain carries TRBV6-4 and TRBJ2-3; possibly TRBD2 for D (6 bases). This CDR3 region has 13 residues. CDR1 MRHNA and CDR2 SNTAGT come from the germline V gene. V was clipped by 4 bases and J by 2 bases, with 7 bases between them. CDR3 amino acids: CASSAGDTDTQYF. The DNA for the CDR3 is TGTGCCAGCAGTGCGGGAGACACAGATACGCAGTATTTT.

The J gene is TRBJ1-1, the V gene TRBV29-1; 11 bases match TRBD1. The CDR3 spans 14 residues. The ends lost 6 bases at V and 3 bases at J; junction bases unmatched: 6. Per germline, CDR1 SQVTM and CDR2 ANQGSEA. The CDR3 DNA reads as TGCAGCGTAGTAGGACAGGGGGCGGACACTGAAGCTTTCTTT. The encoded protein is CSVVGQGADTEAFF.

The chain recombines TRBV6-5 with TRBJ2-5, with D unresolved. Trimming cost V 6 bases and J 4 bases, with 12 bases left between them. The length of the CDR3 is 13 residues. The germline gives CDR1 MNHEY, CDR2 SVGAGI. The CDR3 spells CASRLKLPETQYF. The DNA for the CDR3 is TGTGCCAGCAGACTTAAGCTGCCAGAGACCCAGTACTTC.

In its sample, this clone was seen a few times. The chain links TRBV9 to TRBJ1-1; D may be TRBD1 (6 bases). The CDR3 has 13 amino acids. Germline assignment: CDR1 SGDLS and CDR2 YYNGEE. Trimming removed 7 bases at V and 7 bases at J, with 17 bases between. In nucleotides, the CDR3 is TGTGCCAGCGGGGAGGGGGACCGAGGTGAAGCTTTCTTT. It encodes CASGEGDRGEAFF.

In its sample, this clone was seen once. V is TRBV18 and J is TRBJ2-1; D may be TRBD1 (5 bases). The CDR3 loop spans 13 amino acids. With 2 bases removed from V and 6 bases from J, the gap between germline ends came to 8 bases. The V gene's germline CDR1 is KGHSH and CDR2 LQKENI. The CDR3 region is CASSPGQGNEQFF. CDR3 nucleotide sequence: TGTGCCAGCTCACCAGGTCAGGGCAATGAGCAGTTCTTC.

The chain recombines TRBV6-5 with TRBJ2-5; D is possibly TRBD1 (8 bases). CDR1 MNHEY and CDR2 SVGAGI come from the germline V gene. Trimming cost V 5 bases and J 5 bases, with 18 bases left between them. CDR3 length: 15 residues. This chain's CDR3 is CASSPRTGREETQYF. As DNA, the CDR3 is TGTGCCAGCAGTCCACGGACAGGGCGGGAGGAGACCCAGTACTTC.

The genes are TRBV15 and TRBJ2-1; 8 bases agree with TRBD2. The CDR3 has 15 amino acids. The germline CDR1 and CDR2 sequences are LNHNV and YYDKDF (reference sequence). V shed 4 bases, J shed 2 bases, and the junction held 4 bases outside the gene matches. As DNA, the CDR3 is TGTGCCACCAGCACAAGCGGGAGCACCTACAATGAGCAGTTCTTC. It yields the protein CATSTSGSTYNEQFF.

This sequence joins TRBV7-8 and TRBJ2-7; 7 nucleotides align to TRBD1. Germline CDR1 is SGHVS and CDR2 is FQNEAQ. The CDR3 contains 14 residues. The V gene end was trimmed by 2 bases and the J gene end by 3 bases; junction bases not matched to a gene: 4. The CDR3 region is CASSLRQGSYEQYF. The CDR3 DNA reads TGTGCCAGCAGCTTACGACAGGGAAGCTACGAGCAGTACTTC.

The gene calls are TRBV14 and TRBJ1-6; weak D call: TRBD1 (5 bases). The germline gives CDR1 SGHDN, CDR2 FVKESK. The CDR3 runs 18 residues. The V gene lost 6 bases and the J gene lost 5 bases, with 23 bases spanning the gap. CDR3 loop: CASSLRGSVRQNNSPLHF. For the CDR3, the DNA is TGTGCCAGCAGTTTAAGGGGTTCGGTTCGCCAAAATAATTCACCCCTCCACTTT.

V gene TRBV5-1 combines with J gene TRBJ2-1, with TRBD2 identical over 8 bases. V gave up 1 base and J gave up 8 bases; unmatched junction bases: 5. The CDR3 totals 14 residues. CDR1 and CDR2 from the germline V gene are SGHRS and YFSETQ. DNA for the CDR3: TGCGCCAGCAGCTTGAGAGCGGGAGACTATGAGCAGTTCTTC. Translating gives CASSLRAGDYEQFF.

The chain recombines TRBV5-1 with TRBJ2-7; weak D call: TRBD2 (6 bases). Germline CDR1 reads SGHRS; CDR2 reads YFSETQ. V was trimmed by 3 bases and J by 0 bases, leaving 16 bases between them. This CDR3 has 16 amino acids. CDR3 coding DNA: TGCGCCAGCAGCTCACGAGGGGACTCCAGCTCCTACGAGCAGTACTTC. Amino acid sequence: CASSSRGDSSSYEQYF.

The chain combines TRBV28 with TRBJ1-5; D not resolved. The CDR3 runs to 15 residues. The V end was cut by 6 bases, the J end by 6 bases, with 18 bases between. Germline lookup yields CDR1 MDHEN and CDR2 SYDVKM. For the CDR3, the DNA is TGTGCCAGCAGCACCCGAGGTCGTGTTTGTCAGCCCCAGCATTTT. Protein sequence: CASSTRGRVCQPQHF.

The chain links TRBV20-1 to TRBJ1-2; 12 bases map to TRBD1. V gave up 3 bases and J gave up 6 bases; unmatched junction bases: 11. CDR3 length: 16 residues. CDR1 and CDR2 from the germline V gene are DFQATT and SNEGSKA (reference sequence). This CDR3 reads CSASGGQGAQRNGYTF. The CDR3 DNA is TGCAGTGCTAGTGGGGGACAGGGGGCGCAAAGGAATGGCTACACCTTC.

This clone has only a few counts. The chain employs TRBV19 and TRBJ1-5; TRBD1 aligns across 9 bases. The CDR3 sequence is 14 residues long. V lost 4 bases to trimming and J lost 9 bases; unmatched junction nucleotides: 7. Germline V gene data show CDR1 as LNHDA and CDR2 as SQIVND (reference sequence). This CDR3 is CASSTRQGVGPQHF. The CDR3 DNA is TGTGCCAGTAGTACAAGACAGGGGGTCGGGCCCCAGCATTTT.

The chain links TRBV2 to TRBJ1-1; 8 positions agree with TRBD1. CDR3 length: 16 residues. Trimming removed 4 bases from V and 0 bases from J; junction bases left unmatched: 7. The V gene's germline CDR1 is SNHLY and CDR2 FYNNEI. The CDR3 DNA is TGTGCCAGCAGTGGAAGACAGGGGTACATGAACACTGAAGCTTTCTTT. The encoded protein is CASSGRQGYMNTEAFF.